This T cell receptor beta chain was observed in a study of blood T cell repertoires in COVID-19. Study as a whole: The samples span acute and convalescent COVID-19 from the United States, Italy and Spain.

The data were produced by immunoSEQ multiplex PCR, yet TCRdb's version contains in-frame clones alone and is incomplete. The data contain 80,000 to 95,000 clones, approximately 77% of them singletons. The CDR3 spans 13 residues. V dropped 8 bases and J dropped 2; count of bases not matched to a gene: 5. Germline V lookup: CDR1 LNHDA, CDR2 SQIVND (reference sequence). The sample comprised peripheral blood. This clonotype was sampled from a woman over 75 with acute or convalescent COVID-19. This rearrangement joins TRBV19 to TRBJ2-7; 8 bases fit TRBD2. The CDR3 nucleotides are TGTGCCAGTGAAAGCGGGAGCACCTACGAGCAGTACTTC. Translated: CASESGSTYEQYF. The whole variable domain, filled in from reference TRBV19 and TRBJ2-7, reads DGGITQSPKYLFRKEGQNVTLSCEQNLNHDAMYWYRQDPGQGLRLIYYSQIVNDFQKGDIAEGYSVSREKKESFPLTVTSAQKNPTAFYLCASESGSTYEQYFGPGTRLTVT.